This T cell receptor beta chain was identified in a study of blood T cells in healthy people across ages. This clonotype was seen a handful of times. The antigen is unknown. Points from the study as a whole: Since the PBMCs were unsorted, naive and antigen-experienced cells could not be conclusively compared. Per million T cells, TCR beta diversity dropped about linearly as age rose.

Next came a second PCR, run for roughly 6 to 11 cycles, which used a sample-barcoded 5' primer along with a J-beta primer mix. MiXCR was run by TCRdb on the 5' RACE reads, yielding one entry per CDR3 protein. The repertoire holds around 1,700,000 distinct CDR3 sequences, with about 30% as singletons. V lost 6 bases and J 2 bases, leaving 17 bases between the germline ends. CDR1 is LGHDT, CDR2 YNNKEL, per germline (reference sequence). The CDR3 spans 15 residues. PBMCs, at least 6 million per sample, were isolated. Material for sequencing was blood. This clonotype was sampled from a woman aged 30 to 39 in good health. This chain uses TRBV3-1 with TRBJ2-7, with D maybe TRBD1 (6 bases). The CDR3, as DNA: TGTGCCAGCAGGGGACACTCGAATAACCCCTACGAGCAGTACTTC. It yields the protein CASRGHSNNPYEQYF.